These 4 T cell receptor beta chains share one sample of origin, sequenced in a study of blood T cell repertoires in COVID-19. Sequencing was performed with immunoSEQ multiplex PCR; in TCRdb, only in-frame clones are kept and a portion is missing. This sample yields roughly 220,000 clones, of which roughly nine tenths are seen a single time; roughly 10% belongs to the top ten. The specimen sequenced was peripheral blood. These receptors were taken from a woman in her fifties or sixties with COVID-19, enrolled during active disease.

The chain recombines TRBV6-5 with TRBJ2-4, with a possible D match to TRBD2 (6 bases). V was pared by 5 bases and J by 6 bases, with 14 bases between. The CDR3 spans 14 residues. Germline V gene lookup returns CDR1 MNHEY and CDR2 SVGAGI. The CDR3 DNA reads TGTGCCAGCAGTAACCGGGACTGGCGAAACATTCAGTACTTC. Protein sequence: CASSNRDWRNIQYF.

V is TRBV11-2 and J is TRBJ1-3; no clear D gene. Trimming left V 5 bases short and J 0 bases short, with 8 bases between. Germline V gene lookup returns CDR1 SGHAT and CDR2 FQNNGV. The CDR3 is made up of 14 amino acids. This chain's CDR3 is CASSAGSSGNTIYF. CDR3 bases: TGTGCCAGCAGCGCAGGCAGCTCTGGAAACACCATATATTTT.

The gene calls are TRBV9 and TRBJ2-3; 11 positions agree with TRBD1. CDR1 and CDR2 from the germline V gene are SGDLS and YYNGEE. V lost 4 bases, J lost 3 bases, and 4 bases stayed unmatched. This CDR3 contains 15 residues. The CDR3 protein is CASSSDRGLTDTQYF. CDR3 sequence (DNA): TGTGCCAGCAGCTCGGACAGGGGGCTTACAGATACGCAGTATTTT.

This chain joins TRBV5-5 and TRBJ2-3; D possibly corresponds to TRBD1 (8 bases). CDR3 size: 15 residues. Trimming stripped 2 bases from V and 5 bases from J, with 15 bases between. In germline, CDR1 is SGHKS, CDR2 YYEKEE (reference sequence). CDR3: CASSFATGEGDTQYF. In DNA form, the CDR3 reads TGTGCCAGCAGCTTCGCGACAGGGGAGGGAGATACGCAGTATTTT.